Reported below is one TCR beta chain. These data originate in a study of blood T cell repertoires in COVID-19. CDR3 length: 13 amino acids. Trimming stripped 8 bases from V and 5 bases from J, with 10 bases between. The germline V gene has CDR1 MNHEY and CDR2 SMNVEV (reference sequence). The method was immunoSEQ multiplex PCR; TCRdb's version includes in-frame clones alone and lacks a portion of them. Seen here are under 300,000 clones, approximately 84% observed once, and the top ten hold about 6.2%. The clonotype originates from a woman in her fifties or sixties who had been exposed to COVID-19. The material sequenced was PBMCs or T cells enriched from blood (not recorded which). This chain links TRBV27 with TRBJ1-6; D is unresolved. The CDR3 DNA reads as TGTGCCAGCGCCCTCTCGGATAATTCACCCCTCCACTTT. This translates into CASALSDNSPLHF.